The 27 T cell receptor beta chains given below trace back to one sample, sequenced in a study of radiotherapy plus CTLA-4 blockade in lung cancer. Clones were read by immunoSEQ multiplex PCR, and TCRdb kept only the in-frame ones, dropping some. The repertoire holds some 120,000 clones, with roughly four fifths as singletons. Specimen: peripheral blood, collected from a patient treated with radiotherapy plus ipilimumab. The receptor set was obtained from a human donor with non-small cell lung cancer that progressed on radiotherapy plus ipilimumab. Some clones in this sample may be carry-over from other donors' samples.

J is TRBJ1-1 and V is TRBV28; D is unclear. This CDR3 spans 13 amino acids. The germline gives CDR1 MDHEN, CDR2 SYDVKM. Trimming shortened V by 8 bases and J by 0 bases, and 10 bases separated the two germline ends. CDR3 amino acids: CASVTAMNTEAFF. The DNA for the CDR3 is TGTGCCAGCGTTACAGCCATGAACACTGAAGCTTTCTTT.

The gene calls are TRBV4-1 and TRBJ1-3; 8 bases map to TRBD1. The junction had 9 bases not matched to a gene; V was cut back by 1 base and J by 7 bases. The CDR3 consists of 16 residues. Germline lookup yields CDR1 MGHRA and CDR2 YSYEKL. The CDR3 DNA is TGCGCCAGCAGCCAAGCCCGACAGGGGATCTGGAACACCATATATTTT. Amino acid sequence: CASSQARQGIWNTIYF.

This chain uses TRBV10-3 with TRBJ2-1; D unclear. Between the trimmed V and J ends, which lost 3 bases and 0 bases, there was a span of 6 bases. The CDR3 has 14 residues. The V gene's germline CDR1 is ENHRY and CDR2 SYGVKD. The CDR3 DNA sequence: TGTGCCATCAGTGAAGGCGGCTCCTACAATGAGCAGTTCTTC. Translation: CAISEGGSYNEQFF.

The genes are TRBV7-3 and TRBJ1-1; D uncertain. Germline CDR1 SGHTA, CDR2 FQGTGA. The CDR3 extends over 12 amino acids. Trimming cost V 3 bases and J 1 base, with 3 bases left between them. In DNA form, the CDR3 reads TGTGCCAGCAGCTTTAAGAACACTGAAGCTTTCTTT. Translating it yields CASSFKNTEAFF.

The rearrangement links TRBV6-5 to TRBJ2-7; possibly TRBD1 for D (6 bases). The germline gives CDR1 MNHEY, CDR2 SVGAGI. The length of the CDR3 is 14 residues. V lost 2 bases and J 5 bases, leaving 13 bases between the germline ends. CDR3 coding DNA: TGTGCCAGCAGTTACGAGACAGGTCGCAACGAGCAGTACTTC. This encodes CASSYETGRNEQYF.

This clone was detected only a few times. The DNA for the CDR3 is TGCGCCAGCAGCCCTACAGGGAATACGCAGTATTTT. This encodes CASSPTGNTQYF. J is TRBJ2-3 and V is TRBV5-1; weak D call: TRBD1 (6 bases). V was trimmed by 4 bases and J by 7 bases, leaving 10 bases between them. Germline CDR1 is SGHRS and CDR2 is YFSETQ. The CDR3 covers 12 residues.

The genes are TRBV5-1 and TRBJ2-3; 7 bases are a match to TRBD2. The CDR3 has 15 residues. V dropped 0 bases and J dropped 3; count of bases not matched to a gene: 4. The germline V gene has CDR1 SGHRS and CDR2 YFSETQ. The CDR3 nucleotides are TGCGCCAGCAGCTTGGGTCTAGCGGAAACAGATACGCAGTATTTT. The encoded protein is CASSLGLAETDTQYF. Full variable domain (rest looked up from reference TRBV5-1 and TRBJ2-3): KAGVTQTPRYLIKTRGQQVTLSCSPISGHRSVSWYQQTPGQGLQFLFEYFSETQRNKGNFPGRFSGRQFSNSRSEMNVSTLELGDSALYLCASSLGLAETDTQYFGPGTRLTVL.

This chain links TRBV5-4 with TRBJ1-2, with TRBD1 matching 7 bases. V dropped 4 bases and J dropped 7; count of bases not matched to a gene: 16. This CDR3 region has 16 residues. CDR1 is SGHNT and CDR2 is YYREEE in the germline V gene (reference sequence). CDR3 DNA: TGTGCCAGCAGCACTACCTCGACCCAGGGGGGGGCTGGCTACACCTTC. Translation gives CASSTTSTQGGAGYTF.

Concerning this clone: Other DNA sequences of this sample code for an identical CDR3. The J gene is TRBJ1-1, the V gene TRBV30; D perhaps matches TRBD1 (6 bases). CDR1 and CDR2 (germline): GTSNPN, SVGIG (reference sequence). Trimming cost V 1 base and J 0 bases, with 12 bases left between them. CDR3 length: 15 amino acids. The CDR3 nucleotides read TGTGCCTGGAGTGCAATTAGGGGGATGAACACTGAAGCTTTCTTT. It is translated as CAWSAIRGMNTEAFF.

Notes on this clone: Other DNA sequences from this sample encode an identical CDR3 as well. CDR3 region: CASSLTGNTEAFF. In DNA form, the CDR3 reads TGTGCCAGCAGCCTCACGGGGAACACTGAAGCTTTCTTT. The chain couples TRBV7-2 to TRBJ1-1; D gene ambiguous. Germline CDR1 SGHTA, CDR2 FQGNSA. Trimming removed 5 bases from V and 1 base from J, with 8 bases in between. This CDR3 is 13 amino acids long.

This rearrangement joins TRBV7-2 to TRBJ1-2; D remains unclear. Looked up from germline, CDR1 is SGHTA and CDR2 is FQGNSA. There are 13 residues in the CDR3. Trimming stripped 0 bases from V and 8 bases from J, with 10 bases between. CDR3 sequence (DNA): TGTGCCAGCAGCTTAGCTGGGATGGAGGGCTACACCTTC. Its protein is CASSLAGMEGYTF.

The chain is built from TRBV6-6 and TRBJ2-1, with TRBD2 as a possible D gene (5 bases). The germline CDR1 and CDR2 sequences are MNHNY and SVGAGI (reference sequence). Between the trimmed V and J ends, which lost 2 bases and 9 bases, there was a span of 14 bases. There are 14 residues in the CDR3. CDR3 nucleotide sequence: TGTGCCAGCAGTTACAGGGCTAGCTTCGGTGAGCAGTTCTTC. Translated, it gives CASSYRASFGEQFF.

Comment on this clone: Since the CDR3 does not end with the conserved phenylalanine or tryptophan, this likely comes from a read error. V gene TRBV2 combines with J gene TRBJ1-4; D possibly corresponds to TRBD1 (5 bases). Germline V gene data show CDR1 as SNHLY and CDR2 as FYNNEI. CDR3 length: 20 residues. Trimming removed 3 bases at V and 3 bases at J, with 26 bases between. This CDR3 reads CASSDWVGGDPGRSNEKLFS. CDR3 coding DNA: TGTGCCAGCAGTGACTGGGTTGGGGGAGATCCGGGGAGATCTAATGAAAAACTGTTTTCT.

The rearrangement joins TRBV7-3 to TRBJ1-1; D remains unclear. Germline CDR1 SGHTA, CDR2 FQGTGA. V gave up 4 bases and J gave up 2 bases, with 17 bases separating them. The CDR3 runs to 16 residues. The CDR3 loop reads CASSSFRLRGNTEAFF. Written as DNA, the CDR3 is TGTGCCAGCAGCTCCTTTAGGTTACGAGGCAACACTGAAGCTTTCTTT.

The J gene is TRBJ1-1, the V gene TRBV18, with D uncertain. CDR3 length: 13 amino acids. The V and J ends lost 3 bases and 2 bases respectively, with 7 bases between them. Germline assignment: CDR1 KGHSH and CDR2 LQKENI. CDR3 in DNA: TGTGCCAGCTCACCCGCCGTAAACACTGAAGCTTTCTTT. Its protein is CASSPAVNTEAFF.

The genes are TRBV7-9 and TRBJ1-2, with D uncertain. This CDR3 comprises 14 residues. Germline-derived CDR1 and CDR2 are SEHNR and FQNEAQ (reference sequence). The V and J ends lost 6 bases and 3 bases respectively, with 14 bases between them. The CDR3 coding sequence is TGTGCCAGCAGTTCGCCCGGAGGAGACTATGGCTACACCTTC. It is translated as CASSSPGGDYGYTF.

The V gene is TRBV11-2, the J gene TRBJ2-2; D perhaps matches TRBD1 (5 bases). This CDR3 comprises 16 residues. V was trimmed by 2 bases and J by 4 bases, leaving 14 bases between them. The germline V gene encodes CDR1 SGHAT and CDR2 FQNNGV. The CDR3 DNA is TGTGCCAGCAGCTTATATAACAGGCGGAGCACCGGGGAGCTGTTTTTT. Translation gives CASSLYNRRSTGELFF.

This clone was detected only once. The rearrangement joins TRBV27 to TRBJ2-5, with TRBD1 matching 7 bases. The V segment lost 3 bases and the J segment 7 bases; nucleotides outside the gene matches: 5. The germline V gene encodes CDR1 MNHEY and CDR2 SMNVEV (reference sequence). The CDR3 extends over 13 amino acids. CDR3 sequence: CASSLARGLTQYF. The CDR3 coding sequence is TGTGCCAGCAGTTTGGCCAGGGGGTTGACCCAGTACTTC.

The chain recombines TRBV5-6 with TRBJ2-3; D is unclear. V gave up 6 bases and J gave up 4 bases, with 18 bases separating them. This CDR3 comprises 15 residues. The germline V gene has CDR1 SGHDT and CDR2 YYEEEE. The CDR3 reads CASIQLGRAPDTQYF. As DNA, the CDR3 is TGTGCCAGCATCCAACTCGGAAGGGCCCCAGATACGCAGTATTTT.

V is TRBV7-2 and J is TRBJ2-2; TRBD2 matches 12 bases. Losses at the gene ends were 3 bases for V and 6 bases for J; bases not matched to a gene: 2. This CDR3 spans 15 amino acids. Germline-derived CDR1 and CDR2 are SGHTA and FQGNSA. As DNA, the CDR3 is TGTGCCAGCAGCTTCGGACTAGCGGGGCCCGGGGAGCTGTTTTTT. Translating gives CASSFGLAGPGELFF.

CDR3 sequence: CASSRLQGNEKLFF. CDR3 sequence (DNA): TGTGCCAGCAGCCGGCTACAGGGGAATGAAAAACTGTTTTTT. The chain joins TRBV7-9 to TRBJ1-4; TRBD1 aligns across 7 bases. The CDR3 is 14 residues long. The germline V gene encodes CDR1 SEHNR and CDR2 FQNEAQ (reference sequence). With 5 bases clipped from V and 5 bases from J, the junction kept 5 bases outside the gene matches.

The chain has TRBV20-1 and TRBJ1-2, with D perhaps TRBD1 (6 bases). CDR3 length equals 11 residues. Germline V gene data show CDR1 as DFQATT and CDR2 as SNEGSKA (reference sequence). Trimming shortened V by 5 bases and J by 4 bases, and 8 bases separated the two germline ends. CDR3 protein: CSAGGFYGYTF. The CDR3 region has the DNA TGCAGTGCTGGGGGCTTCTATGGCTACACCTTC.

This clone was picked up a small number of times. This chain joins TRBV5-1 and TRBJ1-3; D ambiguous. CDR3 size: 14 residues. Per germline, CDR1 SGHRS and CDR2 YFSETQ. V was pared by 2 bases and J by 2 bases, with 8 bases between. The CDR3 DNA reads as TGCGCCAGCAGCTTAGATTTGGCTGGAAACACCATATATTTT. This gives the protein CASSLDLAGNTIYF.

The rearrangement uses TRBV19 and TRBJ2-7, with D possibly TRBD1 on 6 matching bases. CDR3 length equals 16 residues. Trimming left V 0 bases short and J 0 bases short, with 12 bases between. CDR1 is LNHDA, CDR2 SQIVND, per germline (reference sequence). In DNA, the CDR3 is TGTGCCAGTAGTATAGATCGGTCCAGGGGCTCCTACGAGCAGTACTTC. Protein product: CASSIDRSRGSYEQYF.

The chain is built from TRBV30 and TRBJ2-1; 7 bases fit TRBD1. This CDR3 contains 13 residues. V lost 5 bases and J lost 0; bases outside the gene matches: 1. CDR1 GTSNPN and CDR2 SVGIG come from the germline V gene (reference sequence). Here the CDR3 DNA reads TGTGCCTGGCGACAGGGCTCCTACAATGAGCAGTTCTTC. Protein: CAWRQGSYNEQFF.

The chain recombines TRBV21-1 with TRBJ2-1. TRBV21-1 is termed a pseudogene. The CDR3 totals 13 residues. In nucleotides, the CDR3 is TGTGCCAGCAGCAAAGAATCGAACAATGAGCAGTTCTTC. Protein sequence: CASSKESNNEQFF.

J is TRBJ2-5 and V is TRBV4-2; 7 nucleotides agree with TRBD1. The germline gives CDR1 LGHNA, CDR2 YNFKEQ. Trimming took 0 bases from V and 5 from J; bases not matched to a gene: 0. The CDR3 runs 13 residues. The DNA for the CDR3 is TGTGCCAGCAGCCAAGACAGGGGGGAGACCCAGTACTTC. As protein: CASSQDRGETQYF.